This passage covers 10 T cell receptor beta chains from one sample sequenced in a study of blood T cell repertoires in COVID-19. Sequencing was performed with immunoSEQ multiplex PCR; in TCRdb, only in-frame clones are kept and a portion is missing. The sample lists about 200,000 clones, approximately 80% seen once, with approximately 0.97% in the top ten. Material for sequencing was peripheral blood. The receptors were gathered from a man in his 60s with COVID-19, enrolled during active disease.

V is TRBV7-9 and J is TRBJ2-1; D possibly corresponds to TRBD1 (5 bases). Per germline, CDR1 SEHNR and CDR2 FQNEAQ (reference sequence). Between the trimmed V and J ends, which lost 4 bases and 1 base, there was a span of 11 bases. The CDR3 sequence is 15 residues long. CDR3: CASSSTESSYNEQFF. CDR3 nucleotide sequence: TGTGCCAGCAGCTCGACAGAATCTTCCTACAATGAGCAGTTCTTC.

The CDR3 sequence is CASSVSGTSYEQYF. The CDR3 DNA reads TGCGCCAGCAGCGTTAGCGGAACCTCCTACGAGCAGTACTTC. V usage is TRBV5-1 and J usage is TRBJ2-7; D is perhaps TRBD2 (6 bases). Trimming took 4 bases from V and 0 from J, leaving 11 bases between them. This CDR3 is built from 14 residues. Germline V gene lookup returns CDR1 SGHRS and CDR2 YFSETQ. The variable domain in full, completed from reference TRBV5-1 and TRBJ2-7, reads KAGVTQTPRYLIKTRGQQVTLSCSPISGHRSVSWYQQTPGQGLQFLFEYFSETQRNKGNFPGRFSGRQFSNSRSEMNVSTLELGDSALYLCASSVSGTSYEQYFGPGTRLTVT.

CDR3 DNA: TGTGCCAGTAGTACAGGACAGGGGGCCGGGGGAGTTGTAGCTTTCTTT. Translating it yields CASSTGQGAGGVVAFF. The V and J genes are TRBV19 and TRBJ1-1, with 11 positions matching TRBD1. CDR1 is LNHDA and CDR2 is SQIVND in the germline V gene (reference sequence). This CDR3 region has 16 residues. The V gene end was trimmed by 4 bases and the J gene end by 10 bases; junction bases not matched to a gene: 14. Together with reference TRBV19 and TRBJ1-1, the CDR3 gives the full variable domain: DGGITQSPKYLFRKEGQNVTLSCEQNLNHDAMYWYRQDPGQGLRLIYYSQIVNDFQKGDIAEGYSVSREKKESFPLTVTSAQKNPTAFYLCASSTGQGAGGVVAFFGQGTRLTVV.

The V and J genes are TRBV6-4 and TRBJ2-2; D is ambiguous. The CDR3 consists of 14 residues. Trimming left V 3 bases short and J 7 bases short, with 12 bases between. In germline, CDR1 is MRHNA, CDR2 SNTAGT. Here the CDR3 DNA reads TGTGCCAGCAGTGATCGGGTCTTCATCGGGGAGCTGTTTTTT. Its translation is CASSDRVFIGELFF.

V gene TRBV6-1 combines with J gene TRBJ1-5; 8 bases line up with TRBD1. In germline, CDR1 is MNHNS, CDR2 SASEGT. J was trimmed by 8 bases and V by 4 bases; bases with no gene match: 13. This CDR3 comprises 16 residues. The CDR3 DNA reads as TGTGCCAGCAGTGTAATCAGACAGGGGCAAATCAAGCCCCAGCATTTT. Protein sequence: CASSVIRQGQIKPQHF.

V and J are TRBV7-2 and TRBJ2-7; D remains ambiguous. CDR3 length: 11 residues. V was cut by 5 bases and J by 1 base, with 3 bases left in between. Looked up from germline, CDR1 is SGHTA and CDR2 is FQGNSA. CDR3 amino acids: CASSTSYEQYF. The CDR3 DNA reads TGTGCCAGCAGCACATCCTACGAGCAGTACTTC.

The chain combines TRBV7-2 with TRBJ1-2; 11 bases are shared with TRBD1. V shed 6 bases and J 5 bases; nucleotides not matched to a gene: 11. This CDR3 is built from 16 residues. Germline-derived CDR1 and CDR2 are SGHTA and FQGNSA. The CDR3: CASRSVEGTGGYGYTF. CDR3 nucleotide sequence: TGTGCCAGCAGGTCGGTCGAGGGGACAGGGGGTTATGGCTACACCTTC.

This rearrangement joins TRBV28 to TRBJ2-2; D might be TRBD1 (6 bases). Germline values: CDR1 MDHEN, CDR2 SYDVKM. This CDR3 contains 16 residues. V was clipped by 3 bases and J by 3 bases, with 14 bases between them. This CDR3 is CASSFSDRTYTGELFF. Here the CDR3 DNA reads TGTGCCAGCAGTTTTTCCGACAGGACTTACACCGGGGAGCTGTTTTTT.

This chain joins TRBV24-1 and TRBJ1-2; TRBD1 agrees at 8 bases. The CDR3 covers 12 residues. The germline V gene encodes CDR1 KGHDR and CDR2 SFDVKD. The V segment lost 6 bases and the J segment 6 bases; nucleotides outside the gene matches: 2. The CDR3 here is CATSPTGDGYTF. DNA for the CDR3: TGTGCCACCAGTCCGACAGGGGATGGCTACACCTTC.

V gene TRBV7-8 combines with J gene TRBJ1-2; 10 bases map to TRBD1. Germline CDR1 SGHVS, CDR2 FQNEAQ. Unmatched junction bases numbered 3, after V lost 0 bases and J lost 5 bases. CDR3 length equals 15 residues. The CDR3 protein is CASSLARTGGYGYTF. CDR3 nucleotides: TGTGCCAGCAGCTTAGCCAGGACAGGGGGTTATGGCTACACCTTC.